The 10 T cell receptor beta chains reported below all come from one sample, sequenced in a study of T-cell memory formation after mild COVID-19. TCRdb reprocessed the 5' RACE reads with MiXCR, giving one entry per CDR3 protein. The table has a few hundred thousand distinct CDR3 sequences, 20% to 30% seen once; the top ten hold 12%. Sequencing was carried out using PBMCs or a T cell subset sorted from them (not recorded which). These receptor sequences come from an adult woman who had mild COVID-19 (a few samples of this study predate the infection). Cell type and time point are not known.

This chain links TRBV7-3 with TRBJ2-5; TRBD1 aligns across 7 bases. After removal of 0 bases from V and 5 bases from J, the junction contained 6 bases not matched to a gene. From germline, CDR1 is SGHTA and CDR2 FQGTGA. This CDR3 is built from 15 residues. In DNA, the CDR3 is TGTGCCAGCAGCTTAACACCGACAGGGAGCGAGACCCAGTACTTC. It encodes CASSLTPTGSETQYF.

V is TRBV5-4 and J is TRBJ1-6; D remains ambiguous. Germline-derived CDR1 and CDR2 are SGHNT and YYREEE (reference sequence). The CDR3 has 14 residues. Trimming stripped 1 base from V and 10 bases from J, with 12 bases between. In DNA form, the CDR3 reads TGTGCCAGCAGCTTGATGAACGGTCGATCACCCCTCCACTTT. Protein: CASSLMNGRSPLHF.

The chain carries TRBV18 and TRBJ1-2, with a possible D match to TRBD1 (6 bases). Looked up from germline, CDR1 is KGHSH and CDR2 is LQKENI. Trimming removed 0 bases from V and 2 bases from J, with 10 bases in between. The CDR3 has 15 residues. The CDR3 region is CASSPPQGLNYGYTF. As DNA, the CDR3 is TGTGCCAGCTCACCACCACAGGGACTGAACTATGGCTACACCTTC.

The chain combines TRBV15 with TRBJ1-5; D might be TRBD1 (5 bases). This CDR3 has 16 amino acids. Germline V gene data show CDR1 as LNHNV and CDR2 as YYDKDF (reference sequence). V was clipped by 1 base and J by 9 bases, with 19 bases between them. The CDR3 here is CATSRGIKGPVGPQHF. For the CDR3, the DNA is TGTGCCACCAGCAGAGGGATTAAGGGGCCCGTTGGGCCCCAGCATTTT.

The chain couples TRBV5-1 to TRBJ1-6; D not certain. V dropped 4 bases and J dropped 8 bases, with 10 bases sitting between them. Germline CDR1 reads SGHRS; CDR2 reads YFSETQ. CDR3 size: 13 residues. The CDR3 sequence is CASSRSQDSPLHF. The CDR3 coding sequence is TGCGCCAGCAGCAGGTCGCAGGATTCACCCCTCCACTTT.

This clonotype occurred a few times. The chain couples TRBV6-5 to TRBJ1-3, with TRBD1 matching over 7 bases. V was pared by 11 bases and J by 7 bases, with 14 bases of the junction left unmatched. The CDR3 contains 14 residues. Per germline, CDR1 MNHEY and CDR2 SVGAGI. The CDR3 DNA sequence: TGTGCCGTATGGGGGCCCTTGACAGGGAACACCATATATTTT. Its translation: CAVWGPLTGNTIYF.

This clonotype was recorded a few times. The chain is built from TRBV5-1 and TRBJ2-7, with 8 bases fitting TRBD2. The germline V gene has CDR1 SGHRS and CDR2 YFSETQ. CDR3 size: 15 residues. V trimming: 3 bases; J trimming: 4 bases; junction bases outside the gene matches: 9. In nucleotides, the CDR3 is TGCGCCAGCAGCTCTACGACTAGCGTCAGGTACGAGCAGTACTTC. Its translation: CASSSTTSVRYEQYF.

This clonotype was found many times. The chain recombines TRBV12-3 or TRBV12-4 with TRBJ2-1; weak D call: TRBD2 (5 bases). Trimming stripped 1 base from V and 9 bases from J, with 7 bases between. The CDR3 loop spans 12 amino acids. In nucleotides, the CDR3 is TGTGCCAGCAGTTTAGGGGCGGGTGAGCAGTTCTTC. Protein product: CASSLGAGEQFF.

The chain recombines TRBV2 with TRBJ1-2; D is ambiguous. CDR3 length equals 13 residues. V lost 1 base and J lost 3, with 6 bases in between. In germline, CDR1 is SNHLY, CDR2 FYNNEI. This CDR3 reads CASSEGQYYGYTF. The CDR3 coding sequence is TGTGCCAGCAGTGAAGGGCAGTACTATGGCTACACCTTC.

The V call is TRBV29-1, the J call TRBJ2-1; TRBD2 matches at 10 bases. This CDR3 is 17 amino acids long. CDR1 and CDR2 from the germline V gene are SQVTM and ANQGSEA. The trim removed 3 bases at V and 1 base at J, leaving 9 bases unmatched. The CDR3 sequence is CSVDTSGILKSYNEQFF. Written as DNA, the CDR3 is TGCAGCGTTGATACTAGCGGGATCCTTAAGTCCTACAATGAGCAGTTCTTC.